Listed here is a single T cell receptor (beta chain). Its antigen is not identified. Each sample had two DNA replicates, about 0.47 ug blood or about 1.5 ug tissue. Method: immunoSEQ multiplex PCR; TCRdb's copy keeps in-frame clones and lacks some. Of some 30,000 clones in the sample, roughly 77% are singletons; the top ten hold about 9.5%. The data were obtained in a study of early stage breast cancer tumors. V lost 0 bases to trimming and J lost 4 bases; unmatched junction nucleotides: 0. In germline, CDR1 is SGDLS, CDR2 YYNGEE. This CDR3 has 14 residues. Findings and limits, study-wide: Blood repertoires resembled normal breast more than tumor. Compared with adjacent normal breast, tumors showed around 2.5-fold denser, more clonal T cells. Unsorted bulk genomic DNA sequencing lacked pairing and functional marker data.

The material sequenced was breast tumor tissue. The TCR was taken from a person aged 30-39 years with breast cancer. This chain connects TRBV9 to TRBJ2-3; 9 bases match TRBD2. CDR3 sequence reads: CASSVGTSADTQYF. CDR3 coding DNA: TGTGCCAGCAGCGTAGGGACTAGCGCAGATACGCAGTATTTT.